One sample yielded the 31 T cell receptor beta chains listed below, sequenced in a study of T-cell memory formation after mild COVID-19 (dated by TCRdb to the early 2020s). The library came from 5' RACE. Instrument on record: Illumina NovaSeq 6000. The raw public reads went through TCRdb reprocessing: fastp at Q25, MiXCR clone calling, in-frame beta chains kept. Every distinct CDR3 protein forms one entry, paired with its most common genes and DNA. Within this sample are approximately 350,000 distinct CDR3 sequences, with approximately 15% of them counted one time only. The ten largest clones represent under 25% of the sample. The sequencing input was PBMCs or a T cell subset sorted from them (not recorded which). Receptors were obtained from a man between 18 and 35 years old who had mild COVID-19 (a few samples of this study predate the infection). The sample titles of this study are shuffled in the database, so cell type and time point are left out; the donor was told from shared clones.

This chain connects TRBV6-2 or TRBV6-3 to TRBJ1-1, with D tentatively TRBD1 (6 bases). CDR3 length equals 13 residues. V lost 5 bases and J 7 bases, leaving 14 bases between the germline ends. Germline V gives CDR1 MNHEY, CDR2 SVGEGT. In nucleotides, the CDR3 is TGTGCCAGCAGTCTGCGACAGGTCGATGAAGCTTTCTTT. Protein: CASSLRQVDEAFF.

This clonotype was seen at least ten times. V and J are TRBV12-3 or TRBV12-4 and TRBJ1-5; the D is unclear. Trimming took 5 bases from V and 6 from J, leaving 8 bases between them. The CDR3 runs 12 residues. This CDR3 reads CASSGLGQPQHF. CDR3 in DNA: TGTGCCAGCAGTGGTCTTGGTCAGCCCCAGCATTTT.

This clonotype has only a few counts. The rearrangement joins TRBV20-1 to TRBJ2-1; TRBD1 matches 7 bases. V shed 3 bases and J 0 bases; nucleotides not matched to a gene: 2. The length of the CDR3 is 14 residues. Germline V gene data show CDR1 as DFQATT and CDR2 as SNEGSKA (reference sequence). CDR3 DNA sequence: TGCAGTGCTAGGGGACAGAACTCCTACAATGAGCAGTTCTTC. Translating gives CSARGQNSYNEQFF.

This chain joins TRBV6-5 and TRBJ1-1; no clear D gene. Between the trimmed V and J ends, which lost 6 bases and 3 bases, there was a span of 11 bases. Germline V gives CDR1 MNHEY, CDR2 SVGAGI. The CDR3 extends over 13 amino acids. CDR3 loop: CASSRGRDTEAFF. Here the CDR3 DNA reads TGTGCCAGCAGCCGCGGACGAGACACTGAAGCTTTCTTT.

The rearrangement links TRBV20-1 to TRBJ2-5; D remains ambiguous. Germline V gene lookup returns CDR1 DFQATT and CDR2 SNEGSKA (reference sequence). The CDR3 sequence is 12 residues long. V was shortened by 0 bases and J by 4 bases, with 6 bases between the two germline ends. CDR3 nucleotide sequence: TGCAGTGCTAGAGATACGCCAGAGACCCAGTACTTC. This encodes CSARDTPETQYF.

This clonotype was seen only a few times. V usage is TRBV4-2 and J usage is TRBJ1-1; D ambiguous. V dropped 1 base and J dropped 9 bases, with 9 bases sitting between them. Germline CDR1 LGHNA, CDR2 YNFKEQ. This CDR3 region has 12 residues. CDR3 sequence (DNA): TGTGCCAGCAGCCAAGGAGGGTGGAAAGCTTTCTTT. Translating gives CASSQGGWKAFF.

This clonotype has only a few counts. This sequence joins TRBV19 and TRBJ2-2, with D tentatively TRBD2 (7 bases). V was pared by 10 bases and J by 3 bases, with 18 bases between. The CDR3 loop spans 15 amino acids. Germline V gene lookup returns CDR1 LNHDA and CDR2 SQIVND (reference sequence). The CDR3 region has the DNA TGTGCCACCGCCCGGGGGGCAGGGGACACCGGGGAGCTGTTTTTT. It codes for CATARGAGDTGELFF.

This clonotype was detected only a few times. The chain couples TRBV7-6 to TRBJ1-5; D unclear. Per the germline V gene, CDR1 is SGHVS and CDR2 is FNYEAQ. CDR3 size: 15 residues. With 2 bases removed from V and 0 bases from J, the gap between germline ends came to 8 bases. In nucleotides, the CDR3 is TGTGCCAGCAGCTTAAACTCTCTTAGCAATCAGCCCCAGCATTTT. This codes for CASSLNSLSNQPQHF.

This clonotype was observed a few times. V usage is TRBV18 and J usage is TRBJ2-3; TRBD2 might be the D (5 bases). Germline CDR1 reads KGHSH; CDR2 reads LQKENI. The ends were cut back, 6 bases at V and 5 bases at J, with 9 bases in the middle. The CDR3 spans 12 residues. DNA for the CDR3: TGTGCCAGCTCGGAGGCTCGAGATACGCAGTATTTT. Translated: CASSEARDTQYF. The whole variable domain, filled in from reference TRBV18 and TRBJ2-3, reads NAGVMQNPRHLVRRRGQEARLRCSPMKGHSHVYWYRQLPEEGLKFMVYLQKENIIDESGMPKERFSAEFPKEGPSILRIQQVVRGDSAAYFCASSEARDTQYFGPGTRLTVL.

Only a few counts were recorded for this clonotype. CDR3 sequence (DNA): TGCGCCAGCAGCCTGCCTGGCAGCTATACGCAGTATTTT. Amino acids: CASSLPGSYTQYF. The rearrangement joins TRBV5-1 to TRBJ2-3, with unresolved D. The CDR3 length is 13 residues. Germline CDR1 SGHRS, CDR2 YFSETQ. Trimming took 4 bases from V and 7 from J, leaving 13 bases between them.

In this sample, this clonotype turned up a few times. The CDR3 nucleotides read TGCGCCAGCAGCCAAGAGGGACATACGTCCTACAATGAGCAGTTCTTC. This codes for CASSQEGHTSYNEQFF. The rearrangement joins TRBV4-3 to TRBJ2-1, with a possible D match to TRBD1 (6 bases). Between the trimmed V and J ends, which lost 0 bases and 1 base, there was a span of 10 bases. Germline V CDR1 and CDR2: LGHNA, YSLEER. This CDR3 contains 16 residues.

The gene calls are TRBV7-6 and TRBJ2-1; 13 bases agree with TRBD2. CDR1 is SGHVS and CDR2 is FNYEAQ in the germline V gene. CDR3 length: 17 residues. Trimming took 1 base from V and 6 from J; bases not matched to a gene: 6. The CDR3 DNA reads TGTGCCAGCAGCTTAGTAACTAGCGGGGGGGCCCTCAATGAGCAGTTCTTC. Translation: CASSLVTSGGALNEQFF.

This clonotype occurred a few times. This rearrangement joins TRBV20-1 to TRBJ1-1; D is unresolved. The CDR3 length is 15 residues. The V gene's germline CDR1 is DFQATT and CDR2 SNEGSKA (reference sequence). V was trimmed by 0 bases and J by 7 bases, leaving 18 bases between them. The CDR3 DNA reads as TGCAGTGCTAGAGATCGGCTTAGACACCGGGTTGAAGCTTTCTTT. Amino acid sequence: CSARDRLRHRVEAFF.

J is TRBJ2-1 and V is TRBV20-1; 7 bases fit TRBD2. Germline CDR1 and CDR2: DFQATT and SNEGSKA (reference sequence). Unmatched junction bases numbered 2, after V lost 0 bases and J lost 0 bases. The CDR3 spans 15 residues. DNA of the CDR3: TGCAGTGCTAGAGACCGGACTAGCTCCTACAATGAGCAGTTCTTC. It yields the protein CSARDRTSSYNEQFF.

This clonotype was detected only a few times. The V and J genes are TRBV20-1 and TRBJ2-2, with 10 bases aligning to TRBD2. The V and J ends lost 4 bases and 2 bases, in that order; junction bases with no gene match: 13. Germline V gene sequence: CDR1 DFQATT, CDR2 SNEGSKA (reference sequence). The CDR3 contains 18 residues. The CDR3 spells CSATPVVAGGINTGELFF. The CDR3 DNA follows: TGCAGTGCTACCCCCGTGGTAGCGGGGGGCATCAACACCGGGGAGCTGTTTTTT.

The rearrangement joins TRBV29-1 to TRBJ2-7; 8 positions agree with TRBD1. Per germline, CDR1 SQVTM and CDR2 ANQGSEA. The junction had 9 bases not matched to a gene; V was cut back by 6 bases and J by 2 bases. The CDR3 extends over 14 amino acids. Here the CDR3 DNA reads TGCAGCGTGGCCGACAGGGGTCCCCCCTACGAGCAGTACTTC. It codes for CSVADRGPPYEQYF.

The chain links TRBV5-1 to TRBJ1-6; 7 bases align to TRBD1. CDR1 is SGHRS and CDR2 is YFSETQ in the germline V gene. The CDR3 spans 12 residues. V shed 7 bases and J 5 bases; nucleotides not matched to a gene: 0. The CDR3 here is CASGQDNSPLHF. CDR3 in DNA: TGCGCCAGCGGACAGGATAATTCACCCCTCCACTTT.

This clonotype has ten or more counts. The chain employs TRBV20-1 and TRBJ1-2, with D maybe TRBD1 (6 bases). The CDR3 spans 13 residues. V was pared by 1 base and J by 7 bases, with 13 bases between. Germline values: CDR1 DFQATT, CDR2 SNEGSKA (reference sequence). Here the CDR3 reads CSARAGERPGYTF. The CDR3 nucleotides read TGCAGTGCTAGAGCAGGGGAGCGTCCTGGCTACACCTTC.

V gene TRBV20-1 combines with J gene TRBJ1-2; D remains ambiguous. There are 11 residues in the CDR3. Per the germline V gene, CDR1 is DFQATT and CDR2 is SNEGSKA (reference sequence). Trimming removed 3 bases from V and 8 bases from J, with 10 bases in between. CDR3 region: CSARTDGGYTF. CDR3 in DNA: TGCAGTGCTAGGACGGACGGGGGCTACACCTTC.

The sample holds many counts of this clonotype. V usage is TRBV5-1 and J usage is TRBJ2-3; TRBD2 matches at 11 bases. The CDR3 spans 15 residues. The germline V gene encodes CDR1 SGHRS and CDR2 YFSETQ. Trimming at V came to 0 bases and at J to 6 bases, leaving 3 bases not matched to a gene. CDR3 residues: CASSLAGTSGDTQYF. The CDR3 coding sequence is TGCGCCAGCAGCTTGGCCGGGACTAGCGGTGATACGCAGTATTTT.

The chain links TRBV29-1 to TRBJ2-7; 11 nucleotides match TRBD1. Germline V gene lookup returns CDR1 SQVTM and CDR2 ANQGSEA. This CDR3 region has 13 residues. V was pared by 7 bases and J by 6 bases, with 8 bases of the junction left unmatched. This CDR3 reads CSALAGTGGEQYV. CDR3 nucleotides: TGCAGCGCCCTCGCCGGGACAGGGGGCGAGCAGTACGTC.

At least ten counts were recorded for this clonotype. The chain's CDR3 is CASSYLPGDTQYF. The CDR3 DNA reads TGCGCCAGCAGCTACCTTCCTGGAGATACGCAGTATTTT. The chain joins TRBV5-1 to TRBJ2-3; D gene ambiguous. V was cut by 3 bases and J by 5 bases, with 10 bases left in between. CDR3 length: 13 amino acids. CDR1 is SGHRS, CDR2 YFSETQ, per germline.

This sequence joins TRBV20-1 and TRBJ1-2; TRBD1 aligns across 7 bases. Germline V lookup: CDR1 DFQATT, CDR2 SNEGSKA (reference sequence). The V and J ends lost 2 bases and 3 bases, in that order; junction bases with no gene match: 3. This CDR3 comprises 13 residues. In DNA, the CDR3 is TGCAGTGCTAGATTAACAGGGGACTATGGCTACACCTTC. This translates into CSARLTGDYGYTF.

This clonotype appeared a few times. The chain recombines TRBV4-1 with TRBJ1-2; TRBD1 might be the D (5 bases). Germline CDR1 is MGHRA and CDR2 is YSYEKL. V was trimmed by 1 base and J by 4 bases, leaving 16 bases between them. There are 16 residues in the CDR3. The chain's CDR3 is CASSQGPFGGGYGYTF. CDR3 nucleotides: TGCGCCAGCAGCCAAGGGCCATTTGGGGGGGGCTATGGCTACACCTTC.

Ten or more counts support this clonotype. The rearrangement links TRBV4-2 to TRBJ1-4; TRBD1 aligns across 7 bases. This CDR3 is built from 13 residues. Germline values: CDR1 LGHNA, CDR2 YNFKEQ. V shed 1 base and J 11 bases; nucleotides not matched to a gene: 4. The CDR3 sequence: CASSQAGGRKLFF. The DNA of the CDR3 is TGTGCCAGCAGCCAAGCAGGGGGGAGGAAACTGTTTTTT.

V usage is TRBV6-5 and J usage is TRBJ2-6; the D is unclear. Germline CDR1 is MNHEY and CDR2 is SVGAGI. The ends were cut back, 6 bases at V and 0 bases at J, with 9 bases in the middle. The CDR3 is 15 amino acids. The CDR3 region is CASRGQSSGANVLTF. In nucleotides, the CDR3 is TGTGCCAGCAGGGGCCAGTCCTCTGGGGCCAACGTCCTGACTTTC.

This clonotype has just a few counts. The chain has TRBV20-1 and TRBJ2-3; 10 bases align to TRBD1. CDR3 length: 15 residues. Trimming removed 6 bases from V and 4 bases from J; junction bases left unmatched: 10. CDR1 DFQATT and CDR2 SNEGSKA come from the germline V gene (reference sequence). The CDR3 sequence: CSARQGAGYADTQYF. DNA for the CDR3: TGCAGTGCCAGACAGGGGGCGGGATACGCAGATACGCAGTATTTT.

The sample holds many counts of this clonotype. This rearrangement joins TRBV20-1 to TRBJ1-1, with a tentative D call TRBD1 (5 bases). CDR3 length: 15 amino acids. CDR1 DFQATT and CDR2 SNEGSKA come from the germline V gene (reference sequence). The V end lost 0 bases, the J end lost 10 bases, and 21 bases lay between the germline ends. The CDR3 loop is CSARDHRQTFRGAFF. The DNA of the CDR3 is TGCAGTGCTAGAGATCATCGACAGACCTTTAGAGGAGCTTTCTTT.

This clonotype was found many times. CDR3 nucleotide sequence: TGTGCCAGCAGTTACGGCTATGAGCAGTTCTTC. Amino acids: CASSYGYEQFF. The chain combines TRBV6-5 with TRBJ2-1; D not resolved. Germline-derived CDR1 and CDR2 are MNHEY and SVGAGI. The V gene lost 2 bases and the J gene lost 8 bases, with 4 bases spanning the gap. The CDR3 contains 11 residues.

The chain uses TRBV5-5 and TRBJ1-5, with TRBD1 as a possible D gene (5 bases). The germline V gene has CDR1 SGHKS and CDR2 YYEKEE (reference sequence). Trimming took 3 bases from V and 2 from J, leaving 12 bases between them. This CDR3 spans 15 amino acids. CDR3 DNA: TGTGCCAGCAGCTCCTGGGGGTCGGGCAATCAGCCCCAGCATTTT. Translated: CASSSWGSGNQPQHF.

This clonotype was found a few times. The chain carries TRBV20-1 and TRBJ2-5; D possibly uses TRBD1 or TRBD2 (5 bases each). Per germline, CDR1 DFQATT and CDR2 SNEGSKA (reference sequence). The CDR3 covers 11 residues. V was trimmed by 3 bases and J by 5 bases, leaving 7 bases between them. The CDR3 region has the DNA TGCAGTGCTAGGTGGGGGGAGACCCAGTACTTC. Its protein is CSARWGETQYF.